A selection of T cell receptor beta chains follows, all from one sample in a study of shared clonotypes between healthy human individuals. TCRdb keeps only in-frame clones here, not all; method: immunoSEQ multiplex PCR. The data contain some 490,000 clones, about 78% of them singletons. Sequenced material: PBMCs. These receptor sequences come from a woman aged 40-49 years in good health. Some clones in this sample may be carry-over from other donors' samples. CDR3s include the opening cysteine and the closing phenylalanine or tryptophan. Fields, in order: J gene, D gene, clone size, V gene, CDR3 protein, CDR3 DNA. A D gene is named only where the DNA matches it firmly. A clone size is listed for some rows: how often the clone was seen (once, few, many), or a class if it is expanded.

J: TRBJ1-2; D: TRBD1; size: NA; V: TRBV30; CDR3: CAWSVGQRQGRNYGYTF; DNA: TGTGCCTGGAGTGTAGGGCAACGACAGGGGAGGAACTATGGCTACACCTTC
J: TRBJ2-3; D: TRBD2; size: NA; V: TRBV19; CDR3: CASSIERLAGTDTQYF; DNA: TGTGCCAGTAGTATAGAACGGCTAGCGGGCACAGATACGCAGTATTTT
J: TRBJ2-1; D: NA; size: NA; V: TRBV5-4; CDR3: CASSFARSGRNEQFF; DNA: TGTGCCAGCAGCTTTGCTCGCTCGGGGCGCAATGAGCAGTTCTTC
J: TRBJ1-5; D: TRBD1; size: NA; V: TRBV7-6; CDR3: CASSGTGDDQPQHF; DNA: TGTGCCAGCAGCGGGACAGGGGACGATCAGCCCCAGCATTTT
J: TRBJ2-7; D: TRBD1; size: NA; V: TRBV10-2; CDR3: CASKHDREYSFEQYF; DNA: TGCGCCAGCAAACACGACAGGGAGTATAGTTTCGAGCAGTACTTC
J: TRBJ2-1; D: TRBD2; size: NA; V: TRBV19; CDR3: CASSMMLAGGTNEQFF; DNA: TGTGCCAGTAGTATGATGTTAGCGGGAGGGACCAATGAGCAGTTCTTC
J: TRBJ2-5; D: TRBD1; size: NA; V: TRBV9; CDR3: CASSPHAGTGTVGETQYF; DNA: TGTGCCAGCAGCCCTCACGCCGGGACAGGCACGGTCGGGGAGACCCAGTACTTC
J: TRBJ2-1; D: TRBD2; size: NA; V: TRBV7-9; CDR3: CASSLSGRAANEQFF; DNA: TGTGCCAGCAGCTTAAGCGGGAGGGCCGCCAATGAGCAGTTCTTC
J: TRBJ1-3; D: NA; size: NA; V: TRBV7-9; CDR3: CASSLDSRALSGNTIYF; DNA: TGTGCCAGCAGCTTAGATTCCAGGGCTCTCTCTGGAAACACCATATATTTT
J: TRBJ1-1; D: NA; size: once; V: TRBV28; CDR3: CASSLRQIYPNTEAFF; DNA: TGTGCCAGCAGTTTACGGCAGATTTACCCTAACACTGAAGCTTTCTTT
J: TRBJ2-3; D: NA; size: once; V: TRBV7-8; CDR3: CASSLEIVNTQYF; DNA: TGTGCCAGCAGCTTAGAGATAGTGAATACGCAGTATTTT
J: TRBJ2-1; D: NA; size: once; V: TRBV7-8; CDR3: CASRRALNNEQFF; DNA: TGTGCCAGCCGGAGGGCCCTCAACAATGAGCAGTTCTTC
J: TRBJ1-1; D: NA; size: NA; V: TRBV7-7; CDR3: CASSLNRDTEAFF; DNA: TGTGCTAGCAGCTTGAACCGGGACACTGAAGCTTTCTTT
J: TRBJ2-7; D: NA; size: NA; V: TRBV7-2; CDR3: CASSLAGSYEQYF; DNA: TGTGCCAGCAGCTTAGCGGGATCCTACGAGCAGTACTTC
J: TRBJ1-4; D: NA; size: NA; V: TRBV7-2; CDR3: CASSLAHLGGEKLFF; DNA: TGTGCCAGCAGCTTAGCGCATCTTGGGGGTGAAAAACTGTTTTTT
J: TRBJ2-1; D: TRBD2; size: NA; V: TRBV5-1; CDR3: CASSPPKLAGDNEQFF; DNA: TGCGCCAGCAGCCCGCCGAAGCTAGCGGGGGACAATGAGCAGTTCTTC
J: TRBJ2-4; D: TRBD2; size: NA; V: TRBV4-3; CDR3: CASSQDLLAGANIQYF; DNA: TGCGCCAGCAGCCAAGATCTCCTAGCGGGAGCTAACATTCAGTACTTC
J: TRBJ1-1; D: TRBD1; size: NA; V: TRBV9; CDR3: CASSVAVTGTTEAFF; DNA: TGTGCCAGCAGCGTAGCAGTGACAGGGACCACTGAAGCTTTCTTT
J: TRBJ2-1; D: TRBD2; size: NA; V: TRBV5-4; CDR3: CASSLGIASGRPSYNEQFF; DNA: TGTGCCAGCAGCTTGGGAATTGCTAGCGGGAGGCCCTCCTACAATGAGCAGTTCTTC
J: TRBJ2-7; D: TRBD1; size: once; V: TRBV5-1; CDR3: CASSLGGLGTVYEQYF; DNA: TGCGCCAGCAGCTTGGGTGGGCTCGGGACAGTCTACGAGCAGTACTTC
J: TRBJ1-4; D: NA; size: NA; V: TRBV5-1; CDR3: CASRRPWEEKLFF; DNA: TGCGCCAGCAGGCGTCCTTGGGAAGAAAAACTGTTTTTT
J: TRBJ2-1; D: NA; size: NA; V: TRBV18; CDR3: CASSLADSSYNEQFF; DNA: TGTGCCAGCTCACTGGCGGATAGCTCCTACAATGAGCAGTTCTTC
J: TRBJ2-5; D: TRBD2; size: NA; V: TRBV7-2; CDR3: CASSLGLAGGGETQYF; DNA: TGTGCCAGCAGCCTCGGACTAGCGGGAGGTGGTGAGACCCAGTACTTC
J: TRBJ2-1; D: TRBD2; size: NA; V: TRBV11-3; CDR3: CASSLDSSGRGSNEQFF; DNA: TGTGCCAGCAGCTTAGATTCTAGCGGGAGGGGGAGTAATGAGCAGTTCTTC
J: TRBJ2-1; D: TRBD1; size: NA; V: TRBV7-8; CDR3: CASSSPGTGGWNEQFF; DNA: TGTGCCAGCAGCTCCCCCGGGACAGGGGGCTGGAATGAGCAGTTCTTC
J: TRBJ2-7; D: TRBD1; size: few; V: TRBV19; CDR3: CASSIPGTGGSEQYF; DNA: TGTGCCAGTAGTATCCCGGGGACAGGGGGCTCCGAGCAGTACTTC
J: TRBJ2-7; D: NA; size: once; V: TRBV28; CDR3: CARGPVARVGYF; DNA: TGTGCCAGGGGACCGGTAGCGCGAGTTGGCTACTTC
J: TRBJ2-5; D: NA; size: NA; V: TRBV28; CDR3: CASSLAVLQETQYF; DNA: TGTGCCAGCAGTTTAGCCGTGTTGCAAGAGACCCAGTACTTC
J: TRBJ1-1; D: NA; size: NA; V: TRBV27; CDR3: CASSLYGGETEAFF; DNA: TGTGCCAGCAGTTTATACGGGGGTGAGACTGAAGCTTTCTTT
J: TRBJ2-7; D: NA; size: NA; V: TRBV7-2; CDR3: CASSLDKGPREQYF; DNA: TGTGCCAGCAGCTTAGATAAGGGTCCGCGCGAGCAGTACTTC
J: TRBJ2-1; D: NA; size: few; V: TRBV10-1; CDR3: CASSERLLSNEQFF; DNA: TGCGCCAGCAGTGAGCGGTTGCTTTCCAATGAGCAGTTCTTC
J: TRBJ1-1; D: NA; size: NA; V: TRBV5-1; CDR3: CASSTAGSNTEAFF; DNA: TGCGCCAGCAGCACGGCGGGATCGAACACTGAAGCTTTCTTT
J: TRBJ2-3; D: TRBD2; size: NA; V: TRBV4-2; CDR3: CASSQAITSAYTDTQYF; DNA: TGTGCCAGCAGCCAAGCTATTACTAGCGCTTACACAGATACGCAGTATTTT
J: TRBJ2-2; D: NA; size: NA; V: TRBV10-1; CDR3: CASGTTPNTGELFF; DNA: TGCGCCAGCGGCACTACTCCGAACACCGGGGAGCTGTTTTTT
J: TRBJ2-2; D: NA; size: many; V: TRBV7-2; CDR3: CASSFTPTGSAGELFF; DNA: TGTGCCAGCAGCTTCACACCAACAGGGTCGGCCGGGGAGCTGTTTTTT
J: TRBJ2-3; D: TRBD1; size: NA; V: TRBV29-1; CDR3: CSVTRDRVTDTQYF; DNA: TGCAGCGTTACCCGGGACAGGGTAACAGATACGCAGTATTTT
J: TRBJ2-1; D: NA; size: many; V: TRBV9; CDR3: CASSVGVGWNEQFF; DNA: TGTGCCAGCAGCGTAGGGGTCGGGTGGAATGAGCAGTTCTTC
J: TRBJ1-4; D: TRBD1; size: NA; V: TRBV25-1; CDR3: CASSEYWGQGIEKLFF; DNA: TGTGCCAGCAGTGAATATTGGGGACAGGGGATTGAAAAACTGTTTTTT
J: TRBJ2-1; D: NA; size: NA; V: TRBV10-2; CDR3: CASRDSGLYNEQFF; DNA: TGCGCCAGCAGAGATAGCGGACTCTACAATGAGCAGTTCTTC
J: TRBJ2-5; D: TRBD2; size: few; V: TRBV7-3; CDR3: CASSRAGGSETQYF; DNA: TGTGCCAGCAGCAGAGCGGGAGGGTCGGAGACCCAGTACTTC
J: TRBJ2-4; D: NA; size: NA; V: TRBV23-1; CDR3: CASKRGSKNIQYF; DNA: TGCGCCAGCAAAAGGGGTTCCAAAAACATTCAGTACTTC
J: TRBJ1-1; D: NA; size: NA; V: TRBV6-9; CDR3: CARGEPVNTEAFF; DNA: TGTGCCAGAGGGGAGCCTGTGAACACTGAAGCTTTCTTT
J: TRBJ2-7; D: NA; size: NA; V: TRBV30; CDR3: CAWTKAYPYEQYF; DNA: TGTGCCTGGACCAAGGCTTATCCCTACGAGCAGTACTTC
J: TRBJ2-2; D: TRBD2; size: once; V: TRBV5-1; CDR3: CASSLASGRAAGELFF; DNA: TGCGCCAGCAGCTTGGCCAGCGGGAGGGCCGCCGGGGAGCTGTTTTTT
J: TRBJ2-1; D: TRBD2; size: NA; V: TRBV7-6; CDR3: CASSPQGSGRIYNEQFF; DNA: TGTGCCAGCAGCCCCCAGGGTAGCGGGAGGATCTACAATGAGCAGTTCTTC
J: TRBJ2-3; D: TRBD2; size: NA; V: TRBV30; CDR3: CAWSRLAGGTDTQYF; DNA: TGTGCCTGGAGTAGGCTAGCGGGGGGCACAGATACGCAGTATTTT
J: TRBJ1-6; D: TRBD1; size: NA; V: TRBV2; CDR3: CASSPRTGASPLHF; DNA: TGTGCCAGCAGTCCTCGGACAGGGGCTTCACCCCTCCACTTT
J: TRBJ1-2; D: NA; size: NA; V: TRBV7-2; CDR3: CASSFLNGLRDYGYTF; DNA: TGTGCCAGCAGCTTCCTAAATGGCCTACGGGACTATGGCTACACCTTC
J: TRBJ1-1; D: TRBD1; size: NA; V: TRBV7-2; CDR3: CASSLVGGGSSTEAFF; DNA: TGTGCCAGCAGCTTAGTAGGGGGCGGTTCAAGCACTGAAGCTTTCTTT
J: TRBJ1-1; D: NA; size: once; V: TRBV5-1; CDR3: CASSFGVTSEAFF; DNA: TGCGCAAGCAGCTTCGGGGTAACCTCCGAAGCTTTCTTT
J: TRBJ2-1; D: TRBD2; size: NA; V: TRBV7-3; CDR3: CASSLRGLAGGVNEQFF; DNA: TGTGCCAGCAGCTTAAGGGGTCTAGCGGGAGGGGTTAATGAGCAGTTCTTC
J: TRBJ2-1; D: NA; size: once; V: TRBV1; CDR3: CTSSLRAGGLKNEQFF; DNA: TGCACCAGCAGCCTAAGAGCGGGAGGACTTAAAAATGAGCAGTTCTTC
J: TRBJ2-6; D: NA; size: NA; V: TRBV28; CDR3: CASSLRRYSGANVLTF; DNA: TGTGCCAGCAGTTTGCGCCGGTACTCTGGGGCCAACGTCCTGACTTTC
J: TRBJ2-2; D: TRBD2; size: once; V: TRBV28; CDR3: CACKRASGANTGELFF; DNA: TGTGCCTGCAAAAGGGCTAGCGGGGCCAACACCGGGGAGCTGTTTTTT
J: TRBJ2-2; D: NA; size: NA; V: TRBV13; CDR3: CASSFGTGELFF; DNA: TGTGCCAGCAGCTTCGGCACCGGGGAGCTGTTTTTT
J: TRBJ2-3; D: TRBD2; size: NA; V: TRBV5-8; CDR3: CASSSRTSATDTQYF; DNA: TGTGCCAGCAGCTCCCGGACTAGCGCAACAGATACGCAGTATTTT
J: TRBJ2-2; D: TRBD1; size: NA; V: TRBV6-1; CDR3: CASAGTANTGELFF; DNA: TGTGCCAGTGCCGGGACAGCGAACACCGGGGAGCTGTTTTTT
J: TRBJ2-7; D: NA; size: NA; V: TRBV7-9; CDR3: CASSFGFGSSDEQYF; DNA: TGTGCCAGCAGCTTCGGGTTCGGCTCGAGCGACGAGCAGTACTTC
J: TRBJ2-5; D: NA; size: NA; V: TRBV7-9; CDR3: CASTPGQRATYQETQYF; DNA: TGTGCCAGCACCCCAGGCCAGAGGGCGACTTACCAAGAGACCCAGTACTTC
J: TRBJ1-3; D: NA; size: NA; V: TRBV10-3; CDR3: CAISGPGAGGNTTYF; DNA: TGTGCCATCAGTGGTCCAGGGGCAGGCGGAAACACCACATATTTT